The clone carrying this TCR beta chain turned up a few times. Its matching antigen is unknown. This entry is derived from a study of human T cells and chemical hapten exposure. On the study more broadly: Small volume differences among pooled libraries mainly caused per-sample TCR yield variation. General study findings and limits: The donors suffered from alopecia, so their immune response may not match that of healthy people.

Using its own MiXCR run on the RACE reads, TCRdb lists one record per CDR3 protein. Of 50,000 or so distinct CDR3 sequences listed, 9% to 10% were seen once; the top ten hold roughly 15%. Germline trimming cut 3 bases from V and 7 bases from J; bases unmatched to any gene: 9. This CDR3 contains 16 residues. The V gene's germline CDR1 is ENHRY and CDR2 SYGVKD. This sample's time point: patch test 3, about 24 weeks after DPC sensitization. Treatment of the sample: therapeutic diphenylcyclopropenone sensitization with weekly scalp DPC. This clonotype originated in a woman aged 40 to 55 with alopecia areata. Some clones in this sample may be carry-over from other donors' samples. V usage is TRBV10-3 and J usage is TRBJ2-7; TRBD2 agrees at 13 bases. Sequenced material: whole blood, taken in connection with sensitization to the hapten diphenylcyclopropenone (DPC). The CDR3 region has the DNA TGTGCCATCAGTGACGGACTAGCGGGGGTACCGAGGGAGCAGTACTTC. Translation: CAISDGLAGVPREQYF.